This T cell receptor gamma chain was captured in a study of Vδ1+ human thymocytes. The study's findings and limits: Thymic delta-chain repertoires held roughly 20% Vdelta2 sequences and few Vdelta3, despite high sort purity. The authors advised highly purified populations and single-cell validation. Thymic TRG and TRD repertoires appeared highly polyclonal.

Extracted RNA was reverse transcribed into cDNA. The CDR3 regions were amplified by multiplex PCR from V-gene primers to a constant-region primer. TCRdb reanalyzed the multiplex PCR reads using CATT. The table has tens of thousands of gamma-chain clones, over 15% seen once; the top ten hold 1.8%. Details on this clone: What it binds is unknown. One base away lies a much larger clone, so this may be a sequencing read error. Distinct nucleotide sequences in the sample also encode this CDR3.

After alphabeta T cell depletion, CD3+ Vdelta1+ Vdelta2- thymocytes were sorted. The V and J ends lost 0 bases and 6 bases, in that order; junction bases with no gene match: 5. From germline, CDR1 is GITISATS and CDR2 ISYDGTV (reference sequence). The CDR3 spans 13 residues. The genes are TRGV9 and TRGJ1 or TRGJ2. The sequenced sample was Vdelta1+ gamma-delta thymocytes from the thymus. As for subset: FACS-sorted CD3+ TCRalphabeta- TCRVdelta1+ TCRVdelta2- thymocytes. This receptor was obtained from a boy in the first two years of life who had congenital heart surgery. CDR3 in DNA: TGTGCCTTGTGGGAGGTGCGGGCTTATAAGAAACTCTTT. This codes for CALWEVRAYKKLF.